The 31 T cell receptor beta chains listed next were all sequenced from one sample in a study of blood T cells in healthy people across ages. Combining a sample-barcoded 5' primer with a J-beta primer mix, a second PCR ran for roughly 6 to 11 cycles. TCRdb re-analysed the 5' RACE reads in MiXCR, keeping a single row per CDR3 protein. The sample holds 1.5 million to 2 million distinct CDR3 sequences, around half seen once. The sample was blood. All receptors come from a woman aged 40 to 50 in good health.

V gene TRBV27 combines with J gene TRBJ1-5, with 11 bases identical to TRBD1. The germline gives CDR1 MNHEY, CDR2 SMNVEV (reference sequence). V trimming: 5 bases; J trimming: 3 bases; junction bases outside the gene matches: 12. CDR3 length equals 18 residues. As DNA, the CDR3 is TGTGCCAGCAGTCAAAACGTAAGGACAGGGGGCCTCAATCAGCCCCAGCATTTT. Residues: CASSQNVRTGGLNQPQHF.

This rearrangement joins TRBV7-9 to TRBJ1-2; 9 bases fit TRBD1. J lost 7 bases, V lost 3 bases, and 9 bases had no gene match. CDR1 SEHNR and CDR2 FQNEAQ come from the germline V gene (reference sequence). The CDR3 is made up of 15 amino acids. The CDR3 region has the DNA TGTGCCAGCAGCTTGGAAACAGGGGGCTTGACTGGCTACACCTTC. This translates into CASSLETGGLTGYTF. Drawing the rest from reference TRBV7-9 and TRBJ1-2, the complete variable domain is DTGVSQNPRHKITKRGQNVTFRCDPISEHNRLYWYRQTLGQGPEFLTYFQNEAQLEKSRLLSDRFSAERPKGSFSTLEIQRTEQGDSAMYLCASSLETGGLTGYTFGSGTRLTVV.

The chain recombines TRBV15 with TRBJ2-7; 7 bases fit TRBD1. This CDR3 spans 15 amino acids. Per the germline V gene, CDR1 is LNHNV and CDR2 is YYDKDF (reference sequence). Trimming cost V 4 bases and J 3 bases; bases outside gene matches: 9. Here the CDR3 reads CATSKGSTGDYEQYF. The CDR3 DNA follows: TGTGCCACCAGCAAGGGAAGCACAGGGGACTACGAGCAGTACTTC.

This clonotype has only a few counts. CDR3 DNA: TGCAGTGCCCCGAGGGCAGGGACCTACGAGCAGTACTTC. Its translation: CSAPRAGTYEQYF. V is TRBV20-1 and J is TRBJ2-7; D possibly uses TRBD1 or TRBD2 (5 bases each). The CDR3 runs 13 residues. CDR1 and CDR2 from the germline V gene are DFQATT and SNEGSKA (reference sequence). Trimming removed 6 bases at V and 2 bases at J, with 14 bases between.

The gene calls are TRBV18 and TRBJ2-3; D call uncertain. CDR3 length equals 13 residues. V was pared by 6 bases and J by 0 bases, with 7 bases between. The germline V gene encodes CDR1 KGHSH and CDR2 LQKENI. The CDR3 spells CASSGSSTDTQYF. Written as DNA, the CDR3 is TGTGCCAGCTCCGGTTCTAGCACAGATACGCAGTATTTT.

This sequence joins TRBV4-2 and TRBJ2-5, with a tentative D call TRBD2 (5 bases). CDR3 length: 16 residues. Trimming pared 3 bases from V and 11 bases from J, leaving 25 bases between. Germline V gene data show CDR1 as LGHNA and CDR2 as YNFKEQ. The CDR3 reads CASSQSGGTGNNEQYF. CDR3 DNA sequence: TGTGCCAGCAGCCAGTCCGGAGGAACTGGGAACAATGAGCAGTACTTC.

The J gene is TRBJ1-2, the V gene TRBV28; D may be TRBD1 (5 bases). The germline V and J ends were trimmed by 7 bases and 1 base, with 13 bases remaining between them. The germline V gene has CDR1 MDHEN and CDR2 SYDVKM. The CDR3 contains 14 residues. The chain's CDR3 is CASTPSTVNYGYTF. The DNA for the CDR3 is TGTGCCAGCACCCCCTCGACAGTTAACTATGGCTACACCTTC.

CDR3 DNA: TGCAGCGTTGACGGTGCCTCGAACACTGAAGCTTTCTTT. Translating it yields CSVDGASNTEAFF. The J gene is TRBJ1-1, the V gene TRBV29-1; D is undetermined. The CDR3 is made up of 13 amino acids. Per the germline V gene, CDR1 is SQVTM and CDR2 is ANQGSEA. V was cut by 3 bases and J by 1 base, with 9 bases left in between.

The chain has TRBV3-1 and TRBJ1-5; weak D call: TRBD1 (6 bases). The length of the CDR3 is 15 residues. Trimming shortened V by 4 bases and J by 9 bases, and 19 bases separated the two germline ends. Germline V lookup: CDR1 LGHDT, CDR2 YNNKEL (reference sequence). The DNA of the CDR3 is TGTGCCAGCAGCCCAGAGACAGGCCCTGAGGGGCCCCAGCATTTT. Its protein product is CASSPETGPEGPQHF. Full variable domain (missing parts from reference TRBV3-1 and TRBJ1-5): DTAVSQTPKYLVTQMGNDKSIKCEQNLGHDTMYWYKQDSKKFLKIMFSYNNKELIINETVPNRFSPKSPDKAHLNLHINSLELGDSAVYFCASSPETGPEGPQHFGDGTRLSIL.

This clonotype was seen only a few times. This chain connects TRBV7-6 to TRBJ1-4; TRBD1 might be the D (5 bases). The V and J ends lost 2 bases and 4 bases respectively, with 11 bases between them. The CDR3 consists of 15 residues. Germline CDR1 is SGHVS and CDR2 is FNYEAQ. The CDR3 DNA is TGTGCCAGCAGCTTACGGCAGGGACTTAATGAAAAACTGTTTTTT. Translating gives CASSLRQGLNEKLFF.

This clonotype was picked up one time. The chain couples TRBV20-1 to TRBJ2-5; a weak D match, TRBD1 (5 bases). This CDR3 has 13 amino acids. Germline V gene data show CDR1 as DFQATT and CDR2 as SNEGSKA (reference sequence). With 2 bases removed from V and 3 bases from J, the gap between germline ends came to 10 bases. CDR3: CSARLLGEETQYF. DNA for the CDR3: TGCAGTGCTAGACTTTTAGGGGAAGAGACCCAGTACTTC.

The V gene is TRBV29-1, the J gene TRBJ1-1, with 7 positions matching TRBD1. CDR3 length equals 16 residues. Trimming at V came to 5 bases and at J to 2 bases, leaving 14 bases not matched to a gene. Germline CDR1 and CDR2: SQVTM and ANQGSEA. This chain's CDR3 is CSVLRRRGLENTEAFF. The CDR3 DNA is TGCAGCGTTTTAAGGAGGAGGGGGCTAGAAAACACTGAAGCTTTCTTT.

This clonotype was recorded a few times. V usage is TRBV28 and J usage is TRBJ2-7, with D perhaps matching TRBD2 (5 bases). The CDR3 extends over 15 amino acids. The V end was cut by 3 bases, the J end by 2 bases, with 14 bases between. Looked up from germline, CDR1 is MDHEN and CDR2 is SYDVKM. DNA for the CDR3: TGTGCCAGCAGTTTCGTGGGCCGGGATACCTACGAGCAGTACTTC. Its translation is CASSFVGRDTYEQYF. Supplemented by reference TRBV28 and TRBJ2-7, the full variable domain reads DVKVTQSSRYLVKRTGEKVFLECVQDMDHENMFWYRQDPGLGLRLIYFSYDVKMKEKGDIPEGYSVSREKKERFSLILESASTNQTSMYLCASSFVGRDTYEQYFGPGTRLTVT.

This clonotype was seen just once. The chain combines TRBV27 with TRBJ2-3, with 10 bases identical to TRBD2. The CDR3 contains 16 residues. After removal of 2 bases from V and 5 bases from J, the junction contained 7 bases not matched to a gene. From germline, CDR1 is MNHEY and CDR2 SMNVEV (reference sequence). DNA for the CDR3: TGTGCCAGCAGTTTACTAGCGGGAGAAGTAGGAGATACGCAGTATTTT. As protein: CASSLLAGEVGDTQYF.

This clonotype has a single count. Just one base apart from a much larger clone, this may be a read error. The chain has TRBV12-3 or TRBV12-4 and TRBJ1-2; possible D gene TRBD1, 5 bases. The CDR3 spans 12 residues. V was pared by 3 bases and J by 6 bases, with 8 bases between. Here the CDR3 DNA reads TGTGCCAGCAGTTTTGTGGGGGATGGCTACACCTTC. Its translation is CASSFVGDGYTF.

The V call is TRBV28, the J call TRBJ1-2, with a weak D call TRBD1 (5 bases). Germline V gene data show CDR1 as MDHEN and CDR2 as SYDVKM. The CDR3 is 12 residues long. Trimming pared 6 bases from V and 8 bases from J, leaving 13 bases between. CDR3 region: CASRLVQEGYTF. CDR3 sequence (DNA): TGTGCCAGCAGATTAGTACAGGAAGGCTACACCTTC.

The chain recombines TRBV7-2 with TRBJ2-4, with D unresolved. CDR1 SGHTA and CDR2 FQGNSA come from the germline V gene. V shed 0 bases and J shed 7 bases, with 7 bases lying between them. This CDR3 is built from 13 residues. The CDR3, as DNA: TGTGCCAGCAGCTTAGCAGAACAGAACATTCAGTACTTC. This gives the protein CASSLAEQNIQYF.

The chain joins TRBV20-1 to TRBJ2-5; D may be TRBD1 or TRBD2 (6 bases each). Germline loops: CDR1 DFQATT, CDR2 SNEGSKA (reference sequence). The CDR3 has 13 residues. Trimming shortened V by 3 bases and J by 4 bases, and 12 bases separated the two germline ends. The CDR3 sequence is CSASVGGGETQYF. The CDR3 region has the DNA TGCAGTGCTAGCGTCGGGGGCGGAGAGACCCAGTACTTC.

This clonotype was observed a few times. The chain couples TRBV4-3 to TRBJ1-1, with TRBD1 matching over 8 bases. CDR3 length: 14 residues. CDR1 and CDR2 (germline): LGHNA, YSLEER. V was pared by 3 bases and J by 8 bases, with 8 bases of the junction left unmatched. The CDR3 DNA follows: TGCGCCAGCAGCCAGTACAGGGGGGGGTCGGAAGCTTTCTTT. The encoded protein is CASSQYRGGSEAFF.

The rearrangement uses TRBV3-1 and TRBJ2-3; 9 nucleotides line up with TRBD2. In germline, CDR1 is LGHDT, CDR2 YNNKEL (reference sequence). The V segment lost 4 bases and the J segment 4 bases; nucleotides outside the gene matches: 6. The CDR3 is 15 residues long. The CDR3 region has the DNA TGTGCCAGCAGCCGAGTCGGGACTAGCCCAGATACGCAGTATTTT. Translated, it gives CASSRVGTSPDTQYF.

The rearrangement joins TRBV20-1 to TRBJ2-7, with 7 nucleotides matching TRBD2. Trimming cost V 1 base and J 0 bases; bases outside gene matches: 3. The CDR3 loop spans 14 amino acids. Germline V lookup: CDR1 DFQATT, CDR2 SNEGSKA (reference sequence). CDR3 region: CSARGGTISYEQYF. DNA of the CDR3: TGCAGTGCTAGAGGAGGGACTATCTCCTACGAGCAGTACTTC.

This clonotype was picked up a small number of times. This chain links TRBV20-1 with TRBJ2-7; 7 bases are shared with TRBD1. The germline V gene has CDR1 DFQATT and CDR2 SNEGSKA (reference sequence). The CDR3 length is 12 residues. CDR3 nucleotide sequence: TGCAGCGCCTGGGACAGCTCCTACGAGCAGTACTTC. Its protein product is CSAWDSSYEQYF.

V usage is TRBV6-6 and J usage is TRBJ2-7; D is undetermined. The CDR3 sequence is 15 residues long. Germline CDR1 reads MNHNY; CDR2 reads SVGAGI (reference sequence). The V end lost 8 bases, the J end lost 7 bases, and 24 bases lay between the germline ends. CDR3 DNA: TGTGCCAGCCGAGAACACACCGGTGGTGTGTATGAGCAGTACTTC. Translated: CASREHTGGVYEQYF.

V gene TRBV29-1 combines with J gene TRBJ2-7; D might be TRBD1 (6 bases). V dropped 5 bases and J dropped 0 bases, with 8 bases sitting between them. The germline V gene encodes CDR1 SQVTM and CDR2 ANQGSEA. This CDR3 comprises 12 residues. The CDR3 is CSVNRDSYEQYF. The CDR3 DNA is TGCAGCGTTAACAGGGACTCCTACGAGCAGTACTTC.

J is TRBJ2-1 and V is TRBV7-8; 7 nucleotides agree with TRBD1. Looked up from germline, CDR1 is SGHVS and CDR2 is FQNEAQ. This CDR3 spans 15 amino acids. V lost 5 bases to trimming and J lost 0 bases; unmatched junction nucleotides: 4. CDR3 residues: CASSKDRASYNEQFF. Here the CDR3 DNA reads TGTGCCAGCAGCAAAGACAGGGCCTCCTACAATGAGCAGTTCTTC.

CDR3 nucleotide sequence: TGCGCCAGCAGGGCCGGTGGTAGCCAAATCGGGGAGCTGTTTTTT. Encoded protein: CASRAGGSQIGELFF. The genes are TRBV5-1 and TRBJ2-2; D not resolved. CDR1 and CDR2 (germline): SGHRS, YFSETQ. The V end was cut by 5 bases, the J end by 7 bases, with 18 bases between. CDR3 length: 15 residues.

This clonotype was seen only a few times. Here the CDR3 DNA reads TGTGCCAGCAGATTTTCAACGTTTGGTGAGCAGTTCTTC. It yields the protein CASRFSTFGEQFF. The V call is TRBV6-2 or TRBV6-3, the J call TRBJ2-1; no clear D. V was cut by 6 bases and J by 9 bases, with 15 bases left in between. CDR1 and CDR2 (germline): MNHEY, SVGEGT. CDR3 length equals 13 residues.

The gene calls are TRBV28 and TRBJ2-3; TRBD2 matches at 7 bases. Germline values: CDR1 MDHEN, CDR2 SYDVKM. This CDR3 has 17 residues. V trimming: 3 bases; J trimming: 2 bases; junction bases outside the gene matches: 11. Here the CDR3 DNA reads TGTGCCAGCAGTTTTCCCCGGACTAGTGGGGACACAGATACGCAGTATTTT. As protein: CASSFPRTSGDTDTQYF.

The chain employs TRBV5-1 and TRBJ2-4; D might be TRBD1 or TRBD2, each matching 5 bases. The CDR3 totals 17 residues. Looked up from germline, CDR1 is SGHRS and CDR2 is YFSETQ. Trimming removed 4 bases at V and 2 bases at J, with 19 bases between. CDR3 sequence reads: CASSLNGSRGPKNIQYF. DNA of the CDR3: TGCGCCAGCAGCCTGAATGGATCCCGGGGACCCAAAAACATTCAGTACTTC.

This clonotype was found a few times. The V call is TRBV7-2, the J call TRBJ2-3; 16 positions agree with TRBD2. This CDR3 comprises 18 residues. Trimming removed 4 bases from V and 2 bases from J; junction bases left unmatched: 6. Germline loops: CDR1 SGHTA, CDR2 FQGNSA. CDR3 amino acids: CASSYGTSGGGHTDTQYF. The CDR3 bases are TGTGCCAGCAGCTACGGGACTAGCGGGGGGGGTCACACAGATACGCAGTATTTT.

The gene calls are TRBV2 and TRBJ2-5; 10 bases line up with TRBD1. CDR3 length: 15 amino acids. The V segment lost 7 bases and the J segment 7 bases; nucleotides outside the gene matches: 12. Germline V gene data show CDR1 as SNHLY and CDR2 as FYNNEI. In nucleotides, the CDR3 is TGTGCCAGCATTGGGCGGGACAGGGGCAAAGGGACCCAGTACTTC. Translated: CASIGRDRGKGTQYF.